Listed here is a single TCR beta chain. This CDR3 has 14 residues. Germline V lookup: CDR1 MNHEY, CDR2 SVGEGT. Trimming shortened V by 2 bases and J by 7 bases, and 11 bases separated the two germline ends. This sample was included in a study of blood T cell repertoires in COVID-19. Original processing notes: Scientists estimated how many nucleated cells there were by amplifying reference gene primers. Profiling relied on immunoSEQ multiplex PCR, and the TCRdb table lists in-frame clones only, not all of them. V, J and clone size reflect that table, while D and trimming were determined from the DNA. The sample shows around 170,000 clones, about four fifths of them seen only once.

This chain joins TRBV6-2 or TRBV6-3 and TRBJ2-2, with D uncertain. Sequenced material: peripheral blood. The receptor comes from a woman aged 70-85 years with COVID-19, enrolled during active disease. The CDR3 DNA is TGTGCCAGCAGTTACCGCGTTTCCTTCGGGGAGCTGTTTTTT. This translates into CASSYRVSFGELFF.